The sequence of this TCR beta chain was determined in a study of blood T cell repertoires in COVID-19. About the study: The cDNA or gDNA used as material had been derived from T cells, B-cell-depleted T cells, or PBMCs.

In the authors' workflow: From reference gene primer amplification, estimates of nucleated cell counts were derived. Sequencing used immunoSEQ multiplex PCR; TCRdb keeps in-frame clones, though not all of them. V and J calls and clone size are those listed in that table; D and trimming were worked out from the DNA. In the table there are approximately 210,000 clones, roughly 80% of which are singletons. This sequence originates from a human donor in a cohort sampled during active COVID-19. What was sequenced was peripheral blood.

DNA for the CDR3: TGTGCCAGCAGCCCAAGGGGACTAGCGCGCTCCTACGAGCAGTACTTC. Protein product: CASSPRGLARSYEQYF. The chain employs TRBV7-6 and TRBJ2-7; 10 bases fit TRBD2. CDR3 length: 16 amino acids. The germline V gene has CDR1 SGHVS and CDR2 FNYEAQ. The V gene end was trimmed by 5 bases and the J gene end by 0 bases; junction bases not matched to a gene: 7.